One and the same sample provided the 5 T cell receptor beta chains below, sequenced in a study of glioma-infiltrating T cells after dendritic cell vaccination. Documented time point: after dendritic cell vaccination, including at tumor progression/relapse. Data came from immunoSEQ multiplex PCR; TCRdb stores just in-frame clones and leaves some out. The sample lists tens of thousands of clones, under 85% occurring once. The sequenced sample was blood, obtained after dendritic cell vaccination. These receptors were taken from a human donor with glioblastoma.

The chain carries TRBV7-8 and TRBJ1-4; 10 bases align to TRBD1. V lost 4 bases to trimming and J lost 8 bases; unmatched junction nucleotides: 16. The CDR3 totals 18 residues. CDR1 and CDR2 from the germline V gene are SGHVS and FQNEAQ. The CDR3 coding sequence is TGTGCCAGCAGCTCCGTATCTACCGGGACAGGGGAGAGGGAAAAACTGTTTTTT. Residues: CASSSVSTGTGEREKLFF. Based on the CDR3 plus reference TRBV7-8 and TRBJ1-4, the full variable domain is GAGVSQSPRYKVAKRGQDVALRCDPISGHVSLFWYQQALGQGPEFLTYFQNEAQLDKSGLPSDRFFAERPEGSVSTLKIQRTQQEDSAVYLCASSSVSTGTGEREKLFFGSGTQLSVL.

The genes are TRBV6-6 and TRBJ1-2; a possible D gene is TRBD1 (5 bases). The CDR3 covers 12 residues. Trimming removed 5 bases from V and 12 bases from J, with 16 bases in between. Looked up from germline, CDR1 is MNHNY and CDR2 is SVGAGI (reference sequence). The CDR3 protein is CASSHAGSQDTF. CDR3 sequence (DNA): TGTGCCAGCAGTCACGCAGGGTCTCAAGACACCTTC.

The chain employs TRBV5-4 and TRBJ2-1; no clear D gene. Germline V gene sequence: CDR1 SGHNT, CDR2 YYREEE (reference sequence). This CDR3 region has 16 residues. Trimming shortened V by 2 bases and J by 0 bases, and 12 bases separated the two germline ends. CDR3 protein: CASSLGSESSYNEQFF. CDR3 DNA sequence: TGTGCCAGCAGCTTAGGTTCGGAGAGCTCCTACAATGAGCAGTTCTTC.

The V gene is TRBV11-3, the J gene TRBJ2-2; no clear D. The germline V and J ends were trimmed by 5 bases and 6 bases, with 7 bases remaining between them. Germline V gives CDR1 SGHNT, CDR2 YENEEA. The CDR3 contains 12 residues. The CDR3 is CASSKESGELFF. The CDR3 nucleotides are TGTGCCAGCAGCAAGGAGTCCGGGGAGCTGTTTTTT.

This chain uses TRBV7-3 with TRBJ2-5; 14 bases match TRBD2. Germline V gene data show CDR1 as SGHTA and CDR2 as FQGTGA. The length of the CDR3 is 16 residues. Unmatched junction bases numbered 5, after V lost 5 bases and J lost 3 bases. DNA for the CDR3: TGTGCCAGCAGCGTCGGGACTAGCGGGGGAGAAGAGACCCAGTACTTC. This sequence encodes CASSVGTSGGEETQYF.